The entry that follows covers one TCR beta chain sequence. The sample originates from a study of shared clonotypes between healthy human individuals. The assay was immunoSEQ multiplex PCR, and TCRdb's table has in-frame clones only and misses some. The table records approximately 2,300,000 clones, under 95% of them present only once. Germline CDR1 and CDR2: SGHVS and FNYEAQ. Trimming cost V 5 bases and J 6 bases, with 26 bases left between them. The CDR3 loop spans 18 amino acids. The V gene is TRBV7-6, the J gene TRBJ2-1; weak D call: TRBD2 (5 bases). The sample taken for sequencing was naive CD4+ T cells from PBMCs. Subset indicated: CD45RA+ positively selected. This TCR derives from a man between 18 and 35 years old in good health. Some clones in this sample may be carry-over from other donors' samples. DNA for the CDR3: TGTGCCAGCAGCCCCCTGAGGAGGTATATAGGCCTCCTCAATGAGCAGTTCTTC. Its translation is CASSPLRRYIGLLNEQFF.